This TCR beta chain appears in the sequencing data of a study of molecular identifiers for immune sequencing clone quantification (dated by TCRdb to between 2017 and 2018). About the study as a whole: For a replicate experiment, RNA from 20,000 or 100,000 naive CD8 T cells was divided into five aliquots, and four of the five aliquots were sequenced. CD8 T cells were used in a methods study to benchmark molecular-identifier clustering-based TCR repertoire sequencing (MIDCIRS) and TCR RNA copy counting.

Concerning this clonotype: The specificity of this receptor is unknown. The sample holds no much larger clone one base away, and base qualities are not on file.

The library came from PCR. Sequencing was performed on a NextSeq 500. Preparation of bulk TCR libraries followed a previously described approach, with the TCR primers listed in Table S5. Purification of total RNA was performed with the Qiagen AllPrep DNA/RNA kit. Reads from multiple sequencing runs of the same library were pooled before analysis. The source study handled its data this way. Reads were retained only if an exact TCR constant sequence was present, and the retained reads were trimmed to 150 nt and grouped according to their 12-nt molecular barcodes. Reads in each barcode group were sub-clustered using a 15% Levenshtein threshold, and a quality-weighted consensus sequence was built for each RNA molecule. Non-functional sequences were discarded, and so were lower-count sequences lying one edit away from another sequence. Based on a fit of two negative binomial distributions, barcode sub-clusters having less than 20% of the maximum read count were discarded. The public reads were quality trimmed at Q25 with fastp and then assembled into clones with MiXCR by TCRdb, keeping productive beta chains. Identical CDR3 proteins give one entry, which carries the most common genes and DNA. The V and J calls here are based on TCRdb, not the publication. A total of fewer than 350,000 distinct CDR3 sequences appear in this sample, roughly a quarter of them only once. The ten largest clones capture approximately 0.74% of the sample.

Overall study results and their limits: Identical TCR molecules sharing a barcode could cause highly expanded clone sizes to be underestimated. When barcode sub-clustering was not used, chimeric consensus sequences inflated TCR diversity, with chimeras reaching as high as 47%. The naive libraries included spiked-in Jurkat TCR RNA (roughly 9 copies' worth), and this RNA is not part of the donor repertoire. A single cell's worth of spiked-in Jurkat TCR RNA was reported detectable even among 850,000 to 1,000,000 naive CD8 T cells. In CMV-specific effector cells, over 97% of molecules were held by clones above 20 RNA copies, whereas under 1% of molecules were held by such clones in naive cells. Modeling estimated approximately 3 recovered TCR RNA copies per cell, compared with roughly 10 by digital PCR, which implies roughly 29% capture efficiency.

The CDR3 runs 12 residues from the cysteine to the phenylalanine. Here the CDR3 DNA is all that survives: 36 bases in frame from base 1. At the junction V is shortened by 3 bases and J by 5 bases, with 11 bases in between. Sequences GTSNPN (CDR1) and SVGIG (CDR2) are obtained from the germline V gene (reference sequence). Libraries of naive CD8 T cells were generated from about 19,000 to 1,100,000 sorted cells, with 10%, 30% or 50% of the purified RNA used. On a BD FACSAria II, naive CD8 T cells were FACS-sorted as CD8+CD4-CCR7+CD45RA+ and collected into RLT Plus buffer. Ten to eleven TCR copies' worth of Jurkat RNA were spiked into roughly 19,000-1,000,000 naive CD8 T cell samples to test detection sensitivity. CD8 T cells were enriched using RosetteSep CD8+ T Cell Enrichment Cocktail and Ficoll-Paque, and the enriched cells then underwent ACK red cell lysis.

Source material: naive CD8+ T cells from blood, with Jurkat cell RNA spiked in. The cell subset or site label here, explained by the study, means: FACS-sorted CD8+CD4-CCR7+CD45RA+ naive T cells. The chain links TRBV30 with TRBJ2-7, with TRBD2 as a weak D call on 5 bases. This receptor was obtained from a human donor in good health. Some libraries in this study had Jurkat cell RNA spiked in. The CDR3 protein is CAWSPPGNEQYF. The DNA sequence reads TGTGCCTGGAGCCCCCCGGGGAACGAGCAGTACTTC.